Listed below are T cell receptor beta chains from one sample, sequenced in a study of regulatory dendritic cells for organ transplantation. Antigens for these TCRs are unknown. Produced via immunoSEQ multiplex PCR; TCRdb's table is partial and in-frame only. The table includes about 10,000 clones, 50% to 70% detected once. Sequencing input: naive CD4+ T cells from blood cultured with dendritic cells. The receptors here all came from a human donor in good health. Both conserved end residues are part of each CDR3. D genes are given only for firm matches. Where a row states a size, it is once, few, many or the class of an expanded clone; other rows omit it.

d_gene: -; abundance: -; j_gene: TRBJ2-5; v_gene: TRBV2; CDR3aa: CASSENRQETQYF; CDR3nt: TGTGCCAGCAGTGAAAACAGACAAGAGACCCAGTACTTC
d_gene: -; abundance: -; j_gene: TRBJ1-2; v_gene: TRBV18; CDR3aa: CASSPTGPFNYGYTF; CDR3nt: TGTGCCAGCTCACCAACAGGGCCATTTAACTATGGCTACACCTTC
d_gene: -; abundance: once; j_gene: TRBJ2-3; v_gene: TRBV7-9; CDR3aa: CASSSEGGTSTDTQYF; CDR3nt: TGTGCCAGCAGCTCGGAGGGAGGTACTAGCACAGATACGCAGTATTTT
d_gene: TRBD2; abundance: -; j_gene: TRBJ2-1; v_gene: TRBV4-1; CDR3aa: CASSQLAVNEQFF; CDR3nt: TGCGCCAGCAGCCAGCTAGCGGTCAATGAGCAGTTCTTC
d_gene: -; abundance: few; j_gene: TRBJ2-5; v_gene: TRBV5-6; CDR3aa: CASSLGAQETQYF; CDR3nt: TGTGCCAGCAGCTTAGGGGCTCAAGAGACCCAGTACTTC
d_gene: TRBD1; abundance: -; j_gene: TRBJ1-4; v_gene: TRBV5-1; CDR3aa: CASSEGQGQAEKLFF; CDR3nt: TGCGCCAGCAGCGAGGGACAGGGTCAAGCTGAAAAACTGTTTTTT
d_gene: TRBD1; abundance: -; j_gene: TRBJ1-5; v_gene: TRBV18; CDR3aa: CASSSKDRVWDQPQHF; CDR3nt: TGTGCCAGCTCATCCAAAGACAGGGTTTGGGATCAGCCCCAGCATTTT
d_gene: TRBD2; abundance: -; j_gene: TRBJ2-1; v_gene: TRBV11-2; CDR3aa: CASSLARTSNEQFF; CDR3nt: TGTGCCAGCAGCTTAGCCCGGACTAGCAATGAGCAGTTCTTC
d_gene: -; abundance: -; j_gene: TRBJ2-3; v_gene: TRBV7-9; CDR3aa: CASSARNGGRGTQYF; CDR3nt: TGTGCCAGCAGCGCCCGCAACGGGGGACGGGGAACGCAGTATTTT
d_gene: -; abundance: -; j_gene: TRBJ2-1; v_gene: TRBV5-1; CDR3aa: CASSFRRSSSYNEQFF; CDR3nt: TGCGCCAGCAGCTTTAGGCGGTCAAGCTCCTACAATGAGCAGTTCTTC
d_gene: -; abundance: -; j_gene: TRBJ1-5; v_gene: TRBV10-3; CDR3aa: CAISESAGVGQPQHF; CDR3nt: TGTGCCATCAGTGAGTCGGCAGGGGTGGGTCAGCCCCAGCATTTT
d_gene: -; abundance: -; j_gene: TRBJ1-1; v_gene: TRBV18; CDR3aa: CASSPPLGTIGTEAFF; CDR3nt: TGTGCCAGCTCACCACCGCTCGGAACTATCGGCACTGAAGCTTTCTTT
d_gene: TRBD1; abundance: -; j_gene: TRBJ2-2; v_gene: TRBV4-2; CDR3aa: CASSQAGPGTANTGELFF; CDR3nt: TGTGCCAGCAGCCAAGCGGGACCCGGGACAGCGAACACCGGGGAGCTGTTTTTT
d_gene: TRBD2; abundance: -; j_gene: TRBJ2-3; v_gene: TRBV2; CDR3aa: CASWKRGGDTQYF; CDR3nt: TGTGCCAGCTGGAAGCGGGGTGGAGATACGCAGTATTTT
d_gene: -; abundance: -; j_gene: TRBJ1-1; v_gene: TRBV5-1; CDR3aa: CASSLDAGVGTEAFF; CDR3nt: TGCGCCAGCAGCTTGGACGCAGGGGTGGGCACTGAAGCTTTCTTT
d_gene: TRBD1; abundance: -; j_gene: TRBJ1-5; v_gene: TRBV27; CDR3aa: CASSGQGVGNQPQHF; CDR3nt: TGTGCCAGCAGTGGACAGGGTGTGGGCAATCAGCCCCAGCATTTT
d_gene: -; abundance: few; j_gene: TRBJ2-3; v_gene: TRBV2; CDR3aa: CASSEASVSTDTQYF; CDR3nt: TGTGCCAGCAGTGAAGCAAGCGTAAGCACAGATACGCAGTATTTT
d_gene: TRBD1; abundance: -; j_gene: TRBJ1-4; v_gene: TRBV29-1; CDR3aa: CSARPGQNNEKLFF; CDR3nt: TGCAGCGCTCGGCCGGGACAGAATAATGAAAAACTGTTTTTT
d_gene: TRBD1; abundance: -; j_gene: TRBJ2-2; v_gene: TRBV5-1; CDR3aa: CASRSPGTVMGTGELFF; CDR3nt: TGCGCCAGCCGAAGTCCCGGGACAGTCATGGGCACCGGGGAGCTGTTTTTT
d_gene: TRBD2; abundance: few; j_gene: TRBJ2-3; v_gene: TRBV7-9; CDR3aa: CASSAPGLAGGGTQYF; CDR3nt: TGTGCCAGCAGCGCCCCGGGACTAGCGGGGGGGGGTACGCAGTATTTT
d_gene: TRBD1; abundance: -; j_gene: TRBJ2-1; v_gene: TRBV2; CDR3aa: CASRARDSSYNEQFF; CDR3nt: TGTGCCAGCAGGGCCCGGGACAGCTCCTACAATGAGCAGTTCTTC
d_gene: TRBD2; abundance: few; j_gene: TRBJ2-7; v_gene: TRBV5-1; CDR3aa: CASSAPSGSSYEQYF; CDR3nt: TGCGCCAGCAGCGCCCCCAGCGGGAGTAGCTACGAGCAGTACTTC